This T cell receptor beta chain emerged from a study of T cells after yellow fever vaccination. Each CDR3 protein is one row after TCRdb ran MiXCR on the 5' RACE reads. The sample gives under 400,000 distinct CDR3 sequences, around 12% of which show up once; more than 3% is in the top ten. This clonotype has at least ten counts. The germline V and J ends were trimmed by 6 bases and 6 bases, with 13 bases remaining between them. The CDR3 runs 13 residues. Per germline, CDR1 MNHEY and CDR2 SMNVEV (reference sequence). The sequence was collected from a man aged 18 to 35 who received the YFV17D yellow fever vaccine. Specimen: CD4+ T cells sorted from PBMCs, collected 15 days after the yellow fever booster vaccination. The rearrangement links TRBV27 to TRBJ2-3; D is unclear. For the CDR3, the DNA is TGTGCCAGCAGGCTGGGTCCGCTGGATACGCAGTATTTT. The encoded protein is CASRLGPLDTQYF.